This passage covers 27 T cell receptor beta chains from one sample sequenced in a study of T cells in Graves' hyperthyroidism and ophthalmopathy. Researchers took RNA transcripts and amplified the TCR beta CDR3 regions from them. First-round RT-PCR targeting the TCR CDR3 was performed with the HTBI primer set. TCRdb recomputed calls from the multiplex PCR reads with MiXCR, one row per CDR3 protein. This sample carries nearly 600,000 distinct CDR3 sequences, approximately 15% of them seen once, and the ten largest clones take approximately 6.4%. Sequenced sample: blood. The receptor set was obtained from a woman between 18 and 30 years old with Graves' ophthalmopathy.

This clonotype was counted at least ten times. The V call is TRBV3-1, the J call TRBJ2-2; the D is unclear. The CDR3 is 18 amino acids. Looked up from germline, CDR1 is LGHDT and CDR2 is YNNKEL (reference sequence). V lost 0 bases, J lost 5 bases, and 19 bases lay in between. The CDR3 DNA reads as TGTGCCAGCAGCCAAGATCGGGTAGGCGCCCCGTTGACCGGGGAGCTGTTTTTT. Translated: CASSQDRVGAPLTGELFF.

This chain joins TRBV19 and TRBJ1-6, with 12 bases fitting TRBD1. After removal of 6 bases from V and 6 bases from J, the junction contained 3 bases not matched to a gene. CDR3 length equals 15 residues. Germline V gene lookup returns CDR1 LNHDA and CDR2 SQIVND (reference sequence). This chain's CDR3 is CASSGTGGGNSPLHF. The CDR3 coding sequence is TGTGCCAGTAGCGGGACAGGGGGCGGTAATTCACCCCTCCACTTT.

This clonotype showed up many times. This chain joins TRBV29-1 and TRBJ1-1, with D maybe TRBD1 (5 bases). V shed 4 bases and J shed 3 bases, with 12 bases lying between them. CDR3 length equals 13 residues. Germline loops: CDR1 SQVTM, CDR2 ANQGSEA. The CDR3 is CSVVGQGDTEAFF. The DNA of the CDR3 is TGCAGCGTTGTGGGGCAGGGAGACACTGAAGCTTTCTTT. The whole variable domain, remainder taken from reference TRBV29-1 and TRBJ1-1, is SAVISQKPSRDICQRGTSLTIQCQVDSQVTMMFWYRQQPGQSLTLIATANQGSEATYESGFVIDKFPISRPNLTFSTLTVSNMSPEDSSIYLCSVVGQGDTEAFFGQGTRLTVV.

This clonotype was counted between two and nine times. The CDR3 is CASSPNRVAYEQYF. The CDR3 nucleotides are TGTGCCAGCTCACCGAACAGGGTCGCCTACGAGCAGTACTTC. The chain joins TRBV18 to TRBJ2-7; D is possibly TRBD1 (6 bases). V lost 3 bases, J lost 2 bases, and 11 bases lay in between. The CDR3 has 14 amino acids. From germline, CDR1 is KGHSH and CDR2 LQKENI.

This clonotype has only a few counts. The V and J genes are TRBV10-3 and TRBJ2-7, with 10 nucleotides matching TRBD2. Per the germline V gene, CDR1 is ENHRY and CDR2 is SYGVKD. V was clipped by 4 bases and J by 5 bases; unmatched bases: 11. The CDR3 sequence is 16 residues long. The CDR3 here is CAISGGAGGWLNEQYF. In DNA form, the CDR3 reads TGTGCCATCAGTGGGGGAGCGGGAGGGTGGCTGAACGAGCAGTACTTC.

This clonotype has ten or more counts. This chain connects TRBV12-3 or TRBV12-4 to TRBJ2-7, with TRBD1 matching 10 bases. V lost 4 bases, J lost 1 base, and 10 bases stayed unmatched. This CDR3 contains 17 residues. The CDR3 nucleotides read TGTGCCAGCAGTTCAGAACCGGGACAGGGGATATCCTACGAGCAGTACTTC. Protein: CASSSEPGQGISYEQYF.

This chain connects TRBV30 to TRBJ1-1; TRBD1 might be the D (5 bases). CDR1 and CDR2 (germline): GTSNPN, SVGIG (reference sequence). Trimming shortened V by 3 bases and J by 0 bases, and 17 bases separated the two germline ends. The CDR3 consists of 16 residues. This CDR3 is CAWSLNHGGLNTEAFF. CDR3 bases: TGTGCCTGGAGCCTAAATCACGGGGGATTGAACACTGAAGCTTTCTTT. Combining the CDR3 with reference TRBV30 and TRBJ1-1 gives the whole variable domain SQTIHQWPATLVQPVGSPLSLECTVEGTSNPNLYWYRQAAGRGLQLLFYSVGIGQISSEVPQNLSASRPQDRQFILSSKKLLLSDSGFYLCAWSLNHGGLNTEAFFGQGTRLTVV.

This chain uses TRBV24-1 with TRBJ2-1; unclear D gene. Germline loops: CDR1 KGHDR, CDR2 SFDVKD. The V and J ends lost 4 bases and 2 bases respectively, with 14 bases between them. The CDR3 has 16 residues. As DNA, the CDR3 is TGTGCCACCAGTGACCGTCAAGGCTCGACCTACAATGAGCAGTTCTTC. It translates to CATSDRQGSTYNEQFF.

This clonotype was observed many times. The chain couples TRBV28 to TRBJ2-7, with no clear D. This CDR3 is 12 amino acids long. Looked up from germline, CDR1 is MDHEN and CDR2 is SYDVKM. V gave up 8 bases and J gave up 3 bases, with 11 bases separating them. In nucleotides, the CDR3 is TGTGCCAGCGGCGCGGCCGGCTACGAGCAGTACTTC. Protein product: CASGAAGYEQYF.

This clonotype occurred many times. The CDR3 is CASSPGRRTEAFF. The CDR3 DNA is TGTGCCAGCAGCCCCGGCCGTCGGACTGAAGCTTTCTTT. The chain combines TRBV28 with TRBJ1-1, with D uncertain. Trimming took 6 bases from V and 5 from J, leaving 13 bases between them. The CDR3 extends over 13 amino acids. Looked up from germline, CDR1 is MDHEN and CDR2 is SYDVKM.

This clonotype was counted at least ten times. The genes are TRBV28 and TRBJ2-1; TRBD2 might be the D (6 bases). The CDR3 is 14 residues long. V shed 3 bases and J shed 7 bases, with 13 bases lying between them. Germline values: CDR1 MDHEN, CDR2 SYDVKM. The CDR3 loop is CASSLLPRGNEQFF. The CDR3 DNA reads TGTGCCAGCAGTTTGCTGCCCCGGGGGAATGAGCAGTTCTTC.

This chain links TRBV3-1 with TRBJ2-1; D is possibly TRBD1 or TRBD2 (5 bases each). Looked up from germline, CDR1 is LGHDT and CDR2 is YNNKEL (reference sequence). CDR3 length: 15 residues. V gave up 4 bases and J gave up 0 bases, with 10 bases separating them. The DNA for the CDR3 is TGTGCCAGCAGCCGGGGGAGCAGCTCCTACAATGAGCAGTTCTTC. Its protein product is CASSRGSSSYNEQFF.

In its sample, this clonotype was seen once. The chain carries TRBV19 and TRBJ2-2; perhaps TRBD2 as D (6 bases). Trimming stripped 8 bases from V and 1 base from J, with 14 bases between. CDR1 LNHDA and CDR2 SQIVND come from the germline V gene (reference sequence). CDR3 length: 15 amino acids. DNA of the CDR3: TGTGCCAGTTCAAGGGGTAGCGGGAACACCGGGGAGCTGTTTTTT. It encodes CASSRGSGNTGELFF.

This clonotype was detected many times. The CDR3 is CASSFGTGVFRGYTF. The CDR3 DNA reads TGTGCCAGCAGTTTTGGGACAGGGGTATTTCGTGGCTACACCTTC. The chain employs TRBV27 and TRBJ1-2; TRBD1 agrees at 10 bases. J gave up 7 bases and V 3 bases, and 8 bases lay outside the gene matches. Germline CDR1 MNHEY, CDR2 SMNVEV (reference sequence). This CDR3 spans 15 amino acids.

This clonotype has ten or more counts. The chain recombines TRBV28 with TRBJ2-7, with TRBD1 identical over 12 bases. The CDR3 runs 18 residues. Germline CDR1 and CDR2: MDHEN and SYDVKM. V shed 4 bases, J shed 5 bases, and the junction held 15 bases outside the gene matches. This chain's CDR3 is CASSSPATPGQGAHEQYF. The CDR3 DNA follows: TGTGCCAGCAGTTCCCCCGCGACTCCGGGACAGGGGGCCCACGAGCAGTACTTC. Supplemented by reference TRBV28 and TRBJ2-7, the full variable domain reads DVKVTQSSRYLVKRTGEKVFLECVQDMDHENMFWYRQDPGLGLRLIYFSYDVKMKEKGDIPEGYSVSREKKERFSLILESASTNQTSMYLCASSSPATPGQGAHEQYFGPGTRLTVT.

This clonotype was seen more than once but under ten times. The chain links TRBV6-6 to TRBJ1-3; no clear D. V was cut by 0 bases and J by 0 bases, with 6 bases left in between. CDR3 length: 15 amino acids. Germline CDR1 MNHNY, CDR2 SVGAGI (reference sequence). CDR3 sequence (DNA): TGTGCCAGCAGTTACTCGCAGAGCTCTGGAAACACCATATATTTT. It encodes CASSYSQSSGNTIYF.

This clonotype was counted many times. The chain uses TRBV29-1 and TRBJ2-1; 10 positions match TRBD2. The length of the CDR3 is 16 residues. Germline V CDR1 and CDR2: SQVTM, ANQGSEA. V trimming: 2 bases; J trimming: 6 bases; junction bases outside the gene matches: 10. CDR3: CSVERPAGGRSNEQFF. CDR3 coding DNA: TGCAGCGTTGAACGTCCAGCGGGAGGGCGTAGCAATGAGCAGTTCTTC.

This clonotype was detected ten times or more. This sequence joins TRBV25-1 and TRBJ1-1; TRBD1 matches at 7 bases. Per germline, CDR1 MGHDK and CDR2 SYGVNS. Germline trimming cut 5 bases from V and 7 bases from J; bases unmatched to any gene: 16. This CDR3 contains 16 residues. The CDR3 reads CASSPTGAPTGHEAFF. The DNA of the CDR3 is TGTGCCAGCAGTCCAACGGGGGCCCCGACAGGGCATGAAGCTTTCTTT.

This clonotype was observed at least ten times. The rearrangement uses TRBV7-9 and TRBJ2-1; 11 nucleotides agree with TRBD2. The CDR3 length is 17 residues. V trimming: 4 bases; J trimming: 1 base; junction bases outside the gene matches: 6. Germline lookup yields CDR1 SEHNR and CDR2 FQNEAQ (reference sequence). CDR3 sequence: CASSSPGTSGSYNEQFF. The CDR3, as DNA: TGTGCCAGCAGCTCTCCCGGGACTAGCGGATCCTACAATGAGCAGTTCTTC.

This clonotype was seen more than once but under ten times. The chain's CDR3 is CASSLPRGEPAGVADTQYF. Here the CDR3 DNA reads TGTGCCAGCAGCCTACCGCGGGGGGAGCCCGCAGGGGTGGCAGATACGCAGTATTTT. V is TRBV7-9 and J is TRBJ2-3, with TRBD2 identical over 8 bases. After removal of 5 bases from V and 4 bases from J, the junction contained 20 bases not matched to a gene. This CDR3 comprises 19 residues. Germline values: CDR1 SEHNR, CDR2 FQNEAQ (reference sequence). The complete variable domain, with remaining parts taken from reference TRBV7-9 and TRBJ2-3, reads DTGVSQNPRHKITKRGQNVTFRCDPISEHNRLYWYRQTLGQGPEFLTYFQNEAQLEKSRLLSDRFSAERPKGSFSTLEIQRTEQGDSAMYLCASSLPRGEPAGVADTQYFGPGTRLTVL.

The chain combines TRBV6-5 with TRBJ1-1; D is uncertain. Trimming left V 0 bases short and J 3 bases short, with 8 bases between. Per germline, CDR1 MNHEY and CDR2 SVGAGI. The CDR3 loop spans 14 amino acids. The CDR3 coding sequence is TGTGCCAGCAGTTACTCTCTAGCCGACACTGAAGCTTTCTTT. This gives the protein CASSYSLADTEAFF.

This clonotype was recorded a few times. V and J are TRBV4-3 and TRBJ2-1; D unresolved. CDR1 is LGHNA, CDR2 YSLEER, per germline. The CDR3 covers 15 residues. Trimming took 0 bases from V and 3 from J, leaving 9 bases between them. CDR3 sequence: CASSQDKGGYNEQFF. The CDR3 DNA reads TGCGCCAGCAGCCAAGATAAAGGCGGCTACAATGAGCAGTTCTTC.

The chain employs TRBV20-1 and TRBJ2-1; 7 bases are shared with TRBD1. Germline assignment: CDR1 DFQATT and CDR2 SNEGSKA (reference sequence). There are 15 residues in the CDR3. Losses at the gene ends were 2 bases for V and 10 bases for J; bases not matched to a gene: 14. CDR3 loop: CSARPTGTARGEQFF. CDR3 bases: TGCAGTGCTAGACCAACCGGGACAGCGAGAGGAGAGCAGTTCTTC.

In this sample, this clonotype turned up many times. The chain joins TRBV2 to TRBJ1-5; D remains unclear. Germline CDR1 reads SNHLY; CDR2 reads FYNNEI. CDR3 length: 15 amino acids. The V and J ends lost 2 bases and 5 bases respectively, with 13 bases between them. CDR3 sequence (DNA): TGTGCCAGCAGTGAAAGGATAGGGTCCGATCAGCCCCAGCATTTT. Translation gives CASSERIGSDQPQHF.

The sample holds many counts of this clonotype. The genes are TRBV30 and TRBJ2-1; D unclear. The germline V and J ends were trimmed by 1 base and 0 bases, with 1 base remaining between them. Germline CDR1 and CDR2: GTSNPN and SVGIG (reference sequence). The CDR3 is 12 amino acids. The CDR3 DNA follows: TGTGCCTGGAGTGACTCCTACAATGAGCAGTTCTTC. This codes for CAWSDSYNEQFF.

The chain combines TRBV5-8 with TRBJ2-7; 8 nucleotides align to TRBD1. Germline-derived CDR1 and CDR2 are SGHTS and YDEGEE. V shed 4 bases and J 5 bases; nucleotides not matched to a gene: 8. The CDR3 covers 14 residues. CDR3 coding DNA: TGTGCCAGCAGCCGGACAGGGCGGGCCCACGAGCAGTACTTC. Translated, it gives CASSRTGRAHEQYF. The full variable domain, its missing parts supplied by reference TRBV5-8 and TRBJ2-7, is EAGVTQSPTHLIKTRGQQATLRCSPISGHTSVYWYQQALGLGLQFLLWYDEGEERNRGNFPPRFSGRQFPNYSSELNVNALELEDSALYLCASSRTGRAHEQYFGPGTRLTVT.

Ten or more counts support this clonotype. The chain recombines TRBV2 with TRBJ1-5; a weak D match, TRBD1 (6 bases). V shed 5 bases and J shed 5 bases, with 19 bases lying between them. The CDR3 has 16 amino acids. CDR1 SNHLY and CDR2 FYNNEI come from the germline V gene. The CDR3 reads CASSLPGGFDDQPQHF. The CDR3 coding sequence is TGTGCCAGCAGTTTGCCCGGGGGCTTTGACGATCAGCCCCAGCATTTT.